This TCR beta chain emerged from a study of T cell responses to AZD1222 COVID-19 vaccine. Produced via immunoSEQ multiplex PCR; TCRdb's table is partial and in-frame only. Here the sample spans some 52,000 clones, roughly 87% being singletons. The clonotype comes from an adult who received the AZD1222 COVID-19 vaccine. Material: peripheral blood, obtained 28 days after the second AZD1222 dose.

CDR3 DNA: TGTGCCTGGAGCCAGGGGGGGATTGCTGAAGCTTTCTTT. Encoded protein: CAWSQGGIAEAFF. The chain recombines TRBV30 with TRBJ1-1; TRBD1 matches 7 bases. The CDR3 totals 13 residues. Germline values: CDR1 GTSNPN, CDR2 SVGIG (reference sequence). V lost 3 bases, J lost 6 bases, and 7 bases stayed unmatched.